This T cell receptor beta chain was recorded in a study of CD8 T cells in Susac syndrome (dated 2019 in TCRdb). Study-wide context: Whether CD8+ T cell activation and differentiation in Susac syndrome was antigen driven was tested using repertoire sequencing. The research as a whole found: The TCR sequencing and HLA analysis was acknowledged to have included a relatively small number of individuals.

High-throughput TCR beta sequencing profiled peripheral blood CD8+ and CD4+ T cells from healthy donors, Susac syndrome patients and multiple sclerosis patients. Healthy donors were included as age- and sex-matched controls. Bulk CD8+ and CD4+ T cells were purified by magnetic negative isolation, while CD8+ TEMRA cells were enriched using FACS. Blood was collected in EDTA tubes and processed within 24 hours, with PBMCs isolated through density gradient centrifugation. PBMCs intended for TCR sequencing were frozen in liquid nitrogen and were later thawed in a 37 degrees C water bath. The sorted or isolated CD4+, CD8+ and CD8+ TEMRA cells had a purity of 90% or higher. RNA was extracted using the RNeasy kit, and roughly 0.5 to 1 ug of the RNA was reverse transcribed with random hexamers. The immunoSEQ multiplex PCR assay, covering 54 Vbeta and 13 Jbeta segments, was used to amplify TCR beta CDR3 regions. PCR amplification bias was corrected using a synthetic template baseline for primer optimization and computational correction. The authors processed their data as follows. Reads were annotated to V, D and J genes according to IMGT and were analyzed with immunoSEQ Analyzer, with only productive sequences retained. To calculate clonality, Shannon entropy was normalized by log2 of the number of productive unique sequences and then subtracted from one. For each patient and control, public and private clones were evaluated within the 100 most prevalent clones. Clones were defined as Susac-specific if absent from the healthy and MS cohorts, from roughly 1,100 published viral clones and from other ImmuneACCESS disease sequences. Starting from the raw public reads, TCRdb applied fastp trimming at Q25, assembled clones with MiXCR and retained in-frame beta chains. Each CDR3 protein gets just one entry, which takes the most common genes and DNA from the rows behind it. The authors' filters were not applied to this entry. The table for this sample lists around 150,000 distinct CDR3 sequences; just over 90% of them were counted only once. The ten biggest clones cover 0.13% of the sample.

Comments on this clonotype: What antigen it recognizes has not been identified. Per-nucleotide qualities are absent, and no much larger clonotype sits a single base away.

From the germline V gene (reference sequence), CDR1 is LGHDT and CDR2 is YNNKEL. Taken from cysteine to phenylalanine, the CDR3 has 14 residues. Only the CDR3 DNA stays, 42 bases, in frame from base 1. V is trimmed back by 11 bases and J by 2 bases, and the junction contains 9 bases that no gene match accounts for. The chain is assembled from TRBV3-1 and TRBJ2-5; the central 9 bases match TRBD2. This sequence was found in a human donor in good health. Material: CD4+ T cells from PBMCs. The nucleotide sequence reads TGTGCCGCTGGACTAGCGTTATTACAAGAGACCCAGTACTTC. Its product reads: CAAGLALLQETQYF.